These 10 T cell receptor beta chains originate from one sample sequenced in a study of T-cell memory formation after mild COVID-19. One entry per CDR3 protein, called by TCRdb with MiXCR from the 5' RACE reads. Of some 210,000 distinct CDR3 sequences in the sample, 25% to 35% are singletons; the top ten hold about an eighth. Sequencing input: PBMCs or a T cell subset sorted from them (not recorded which). These receptors were collected from an adult woman who had mild COVID-19 (a few samples of this study predate the infection). Cell type and time point are not known.

The V and J genes are TRBV9 and TRBJ2-3; 8 bases align to TRBD2. V gave up 1 base and J gave up 0 bases; unmatched junction bases: 7. This CDR3 region has 17 residues. Germline values: CDR1 SGDLS, CDR2 YYNGEE. CDR3 sequence: CASSVLRAGGSTDTQYF. CDR3 DNA: TGTGCCAGCAGCGTACTACGGGCGGGAGGTAGCACAGATACGCAGTATTTT. The variable domain in full, with the rest retrieved from reference TRBV9 and TRBJ2-3, is DSGVTQTPKHLITATGQRVTLRCSPRSGDLSVYWYQQSLDQGLQFLIQYYNGEERAKGNILERFSAQQFPDLHSELNLSSLELGDSALYFCASSVLRAGGSTDTQYFGPGTRLTVL.

The V gene is TRBV4-3, the J gene TRBJ1-2; 7 bases agree with TRBD1. Germline V gene data show CDR1 as LGHNA and CDR2 as YSLEER. CDR3 size: 17 residues. Trimming removed 0 bases from V and 3 bases from J; junction bases left unmatched: 10. In DNA form, the CDR3 reads TGCGCCAGCAGCCAAGAAGTGACAGGGATTATGGACTATGGCTACACCTTC. Residues: CASSQEVTGIMDYGYTF.

Only one count was recorded for this clonotype. The chain combines TRBV5-1 with TRBJ2-5; 7 bases are a match to TRBD2. Germline assignment: CDR1 SGHRS and CDR2 YFSETQ. The V segment lost 7 bases and the J segment 1 base; nucleotides outside the gene matches: 4. The CDR3 is 13 residues long. The CDR3 is CASGGGPQETQYF. CDR3 in DNA: TGCGCCAGCGGGGGGGGACCCCAAGAGACCCAGTACTTC.

The chain carries TRBV20-1 and TRBJ1-5; possibly TRBD1 for D (5 bases). This CDR3 comprises 13 residues. V shed 1 base and J shed 7 bases, with 11 bases lying between them. Germline CDR1 DFQATT, CDR2 SNEGSKA (reference sequence). The DNA of the CDR3 is TGCAGTGCTAGAGCGGCAGGGTCCCAGCCCCAGCATTTT. Protein sequence: CSARAAGSQPQHF.

The chain couples TRBV11-2 to TRBJ2-1; D ambiguous. This CDR3 has 14 amino acids. Germline CDR1 and CDR2: SGHAT and FQNNGV. Trimming took off 0 bases at V and 7 bases at J, with 10 bases between the two ends. Written as DNA, the CDR3 is TGTGCCAGCAGCTTAGAGCCCGTAGAAAATGAGCAGTTCTTC. It is translated as CASSLEPVENEQFF.

The rearrangement links TRBV14 to TRBJ2-1; 8 positions match TRBD2. In germline, CDR1 is SGHDN, CDR2 FVKESK. This CDR3 is 16 amino acids long. Trimming cost V 5 bases and J 1 base; bases outside gene matches: 7. The CDR3 here is CASSISGGMSYNEQFF. CDR3 coding DNA: TGTGCCAGCAGCATTTCGGGGGGGATGTCCTACAATGAGCAGTTCTTC.

This clonotype was detected only a few times. J is TRBJ2-2 and V is TRBV24-1; 9 bases are shared with TRBD1. The J segment lost 5 bases and the V segment lost 2 bases, leaving 5 bases of the junction unmatched. This CDR3 contains 16 residues. From germline, CDR1 is KGHDR and CDR2 SFDVKD. CDR3 sequence reads: CATSDSNRGRTGELFF. Written as DNA, the CDR3 is TGTGCCACCAGTGATTCCAACAGGGGGCGGACCGGGGAGCTGTTTTTT.

The chain recombines TRBV18 with TRBJ2-3; 8 bases line up with TRBD1. Germline assignment: CDR1 KGHSH and CDR2 LQKENI. The CDR3 is made up of 16 amino acids. The V gene end was trimmed by 1 base and the J gene end by 0 bases; junction bases not matched to a gene: 3. The CDR3 DNA reads as TGTGCCAGCTCACCACAGCAGGGGGCGAGCACAGATACGCAGTATTTT. Its protein is CASSPQQGASTDTQYF.

In this sample, this clonotype turned up a few times. The V gene is TRBV7-2, the J gene TRBJ2-5; the match to TRBD2 covers 10 bases. V gave up 5 bases and J gave up 1 base; unmatched junction bases: 1. The CDR3 contains 14 residues. The germline V gene has CDR1 SGHTA and CDR2 FQGNSA. This CDR3 is CASSRTSGQETQYF. The CDR3 bases are TGTGCCAGCAGCCGGACTAGCGGCCAAGAGACCCAGTACTTC.

V gene TRBV5-1 combines with J gene TRBJ2-5; D is perhaps TRBD2 (5 bases). From germline, CDR1 is SGHRS and CDR2 YFSETQ. Trimming pared 0 bases from V and 5 bases from J, leaving 14 bases between. The CDR3 is 15 residues long. The CDR3 DNA sequence: TGCGCCAGCAGCTTGGAAGGACCGGGGTGGGAGACCCAGTACTTC. Protein: CASSLEGPGWETQYF.